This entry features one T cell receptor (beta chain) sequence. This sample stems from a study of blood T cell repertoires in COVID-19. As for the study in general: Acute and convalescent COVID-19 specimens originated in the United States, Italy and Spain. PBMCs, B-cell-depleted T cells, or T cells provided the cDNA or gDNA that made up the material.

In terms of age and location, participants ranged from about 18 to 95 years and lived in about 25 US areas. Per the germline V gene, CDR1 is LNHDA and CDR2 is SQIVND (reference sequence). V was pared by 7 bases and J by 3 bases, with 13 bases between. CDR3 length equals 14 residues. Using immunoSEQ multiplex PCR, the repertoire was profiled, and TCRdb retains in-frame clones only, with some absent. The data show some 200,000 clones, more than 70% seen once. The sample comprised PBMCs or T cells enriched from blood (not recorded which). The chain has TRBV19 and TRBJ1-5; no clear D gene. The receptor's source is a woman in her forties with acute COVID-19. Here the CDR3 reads CASTQGRSNQPQHF. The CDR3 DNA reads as TGTGCCAGTACTCAAGGCAGGTCCAATCAGCCCCAGCATTTT.